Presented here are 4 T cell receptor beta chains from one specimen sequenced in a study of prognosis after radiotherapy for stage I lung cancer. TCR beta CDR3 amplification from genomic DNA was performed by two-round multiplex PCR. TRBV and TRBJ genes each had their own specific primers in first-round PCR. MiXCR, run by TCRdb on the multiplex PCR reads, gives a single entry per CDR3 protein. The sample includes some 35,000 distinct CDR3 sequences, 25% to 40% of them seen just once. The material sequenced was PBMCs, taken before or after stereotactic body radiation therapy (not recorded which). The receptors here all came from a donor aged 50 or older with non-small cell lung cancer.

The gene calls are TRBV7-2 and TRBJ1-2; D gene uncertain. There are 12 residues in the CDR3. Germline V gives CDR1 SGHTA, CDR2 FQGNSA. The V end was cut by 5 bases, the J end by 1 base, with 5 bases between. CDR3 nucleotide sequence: TGTGCCAGCAGCAGCTTTAACTATGGCTACACCTTC. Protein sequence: CASSSFNYGYTF. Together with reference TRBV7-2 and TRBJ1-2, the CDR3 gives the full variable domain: GAGVSQSPSNKVTEKGKDVELRCDPISGHTALYWYRQSLGQGLEFLIYFQGNSAPDKSGLPSDRFSAERTGGSVSTLTIQRTQQEDSAVYLCASSSFNYGYTFGSGTRLTVV.

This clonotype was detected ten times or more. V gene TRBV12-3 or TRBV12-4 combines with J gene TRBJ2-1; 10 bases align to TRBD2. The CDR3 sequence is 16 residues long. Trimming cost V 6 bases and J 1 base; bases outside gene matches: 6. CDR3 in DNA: TGTGCCAGCAGCCCCCAGCGGGGGGGATCCTACAATGAGCAGTTCTTC. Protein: CASSPQRGGSYNEQFF.

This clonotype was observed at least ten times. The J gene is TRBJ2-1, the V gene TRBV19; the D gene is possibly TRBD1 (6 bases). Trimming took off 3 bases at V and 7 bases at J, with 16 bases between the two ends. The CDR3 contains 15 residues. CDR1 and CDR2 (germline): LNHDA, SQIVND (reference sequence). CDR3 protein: CASSINSGARNEQFF. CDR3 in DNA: TGTGCCAGTAGTATTAACTCAGGGGCCCGGAATGAGCAGTTCTTC.

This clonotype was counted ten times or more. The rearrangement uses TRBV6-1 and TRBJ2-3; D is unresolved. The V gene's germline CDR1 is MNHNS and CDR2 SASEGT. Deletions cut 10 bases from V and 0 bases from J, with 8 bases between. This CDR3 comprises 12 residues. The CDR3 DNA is TGTGCCACCACCCCCAGCACAGATACGCAGTATTTT. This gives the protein CATTPSTDTQYF.